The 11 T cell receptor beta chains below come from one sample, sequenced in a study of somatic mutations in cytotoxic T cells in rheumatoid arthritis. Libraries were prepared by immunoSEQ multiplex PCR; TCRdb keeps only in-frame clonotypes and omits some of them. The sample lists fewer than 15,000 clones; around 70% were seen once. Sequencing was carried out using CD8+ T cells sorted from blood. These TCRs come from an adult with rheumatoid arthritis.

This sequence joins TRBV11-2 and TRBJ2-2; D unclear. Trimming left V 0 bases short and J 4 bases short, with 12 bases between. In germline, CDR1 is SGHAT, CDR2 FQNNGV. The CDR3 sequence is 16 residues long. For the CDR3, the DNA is TGTGCCAGCAGCTTAGAGATTGGGGTGAGCACCGGGGAGCTGTTTTTT. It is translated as CASSLEIGVSTGELFF.

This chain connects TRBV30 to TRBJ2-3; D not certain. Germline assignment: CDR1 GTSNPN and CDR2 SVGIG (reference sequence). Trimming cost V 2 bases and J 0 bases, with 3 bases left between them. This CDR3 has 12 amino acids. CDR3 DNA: TGTGCCTGGAGTTTAAGCACAGATACGCAGTATTTT. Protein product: CAWSLSTDTQYF.

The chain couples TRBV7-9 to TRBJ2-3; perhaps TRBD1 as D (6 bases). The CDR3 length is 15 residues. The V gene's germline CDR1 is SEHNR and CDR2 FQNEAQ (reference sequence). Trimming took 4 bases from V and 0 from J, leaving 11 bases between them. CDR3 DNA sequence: TGTGCCAGCAGCTGGGGTGGGGGCAGCACAGATACGCAGTATTTT. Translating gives CASSWGGGSTDTQYF.

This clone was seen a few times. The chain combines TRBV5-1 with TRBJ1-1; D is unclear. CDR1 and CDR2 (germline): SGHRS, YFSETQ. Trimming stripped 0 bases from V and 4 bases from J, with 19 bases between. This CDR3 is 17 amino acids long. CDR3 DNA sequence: TGCGCCAGCAGCTTGGCGAAGCGGATTAAAACGGGCACTGAAGCTTTCTTT. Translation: CASSLAKRIKTGTEAFF.

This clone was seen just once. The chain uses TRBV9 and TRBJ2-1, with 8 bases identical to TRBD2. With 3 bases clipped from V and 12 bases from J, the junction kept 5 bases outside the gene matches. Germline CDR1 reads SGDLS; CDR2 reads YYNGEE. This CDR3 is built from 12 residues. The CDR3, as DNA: TGTGCCAGCAGCGCGGGGGGGCTATGGCAGTTCTTC. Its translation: CASSAGGLWQFF.

This CDR3 reads CASSVGTSGGNTDTQYF. CDR3 DNA sequence: TGTGCCAGCAGCGTAGGGACTAGCGGGGGGAACACAGATACGCAGTATTTT. The rearrangement uses TRBV9 and TRBJ2-3; 14 bases line up with TRBD2. The CDR3 sequence is 17 residues long. Germline assignment: CDR1 SGDLS and CDR2 YYNGEE. The V and J ends lost 0 bases and 2 bases, in that order; junction bases with no gene match: 2. The entire variable domain, with the rest obtained from reference TRBV9 and TRBJ2-3, is as follows: DSGVTQTPKHLITATGQRVTLRCSPRSGDLSVYWYQQSLDQGLQFLIQYYNGEERAKGNILERFSAQQFPDLHSELNLSSLELGDSALYFCASSVGTSGGNTDTQYFGPGTRLTVL.

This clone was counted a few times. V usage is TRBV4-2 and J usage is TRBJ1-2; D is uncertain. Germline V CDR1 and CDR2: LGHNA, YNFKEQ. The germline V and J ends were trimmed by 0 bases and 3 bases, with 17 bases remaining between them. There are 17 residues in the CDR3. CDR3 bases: TGTGCCAGCAGCCAAGAGGGTCAGCCCTTATCATACTATGGCTACACCTTC. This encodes CASSQEGQPLSYYGYTF.

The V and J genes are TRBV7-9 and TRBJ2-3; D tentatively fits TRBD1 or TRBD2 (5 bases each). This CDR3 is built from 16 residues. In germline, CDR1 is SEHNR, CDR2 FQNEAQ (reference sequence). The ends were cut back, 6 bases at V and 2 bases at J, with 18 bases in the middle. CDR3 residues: CASSSPGRDHTDTQYF. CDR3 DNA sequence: TGTGCCAGCAGTTCCCCCGGCCGGGACCACACAGATACGCAGTATTTT.

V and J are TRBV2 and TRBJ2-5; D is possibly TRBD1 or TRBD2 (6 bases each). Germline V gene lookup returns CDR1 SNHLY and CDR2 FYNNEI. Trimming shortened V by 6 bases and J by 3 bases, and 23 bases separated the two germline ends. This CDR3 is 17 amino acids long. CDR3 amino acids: CASSHRRGGPWEETQYF. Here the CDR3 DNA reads TGTGCCAGCAGCCACCGGAGAGGGGGGCCGTGGGAAGAGACCCAGTACTTC.

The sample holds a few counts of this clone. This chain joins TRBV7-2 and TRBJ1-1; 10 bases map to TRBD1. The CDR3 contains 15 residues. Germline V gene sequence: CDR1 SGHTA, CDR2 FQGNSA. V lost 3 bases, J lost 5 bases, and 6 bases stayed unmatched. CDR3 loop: CASSLGQGYRTEAFF. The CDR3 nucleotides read TGTGCCAGCAGCTTGGGACAGGGGTATCGGACTGAAGCTTTCTTT.

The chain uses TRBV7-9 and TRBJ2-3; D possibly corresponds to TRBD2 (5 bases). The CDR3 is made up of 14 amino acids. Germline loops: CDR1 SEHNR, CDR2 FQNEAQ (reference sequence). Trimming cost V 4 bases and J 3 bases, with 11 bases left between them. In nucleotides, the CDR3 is TGTGCCAGCAGCTATCAGCGGACTACAGATACGCAGTATTTT. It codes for CASSYQRTTDTQYF.